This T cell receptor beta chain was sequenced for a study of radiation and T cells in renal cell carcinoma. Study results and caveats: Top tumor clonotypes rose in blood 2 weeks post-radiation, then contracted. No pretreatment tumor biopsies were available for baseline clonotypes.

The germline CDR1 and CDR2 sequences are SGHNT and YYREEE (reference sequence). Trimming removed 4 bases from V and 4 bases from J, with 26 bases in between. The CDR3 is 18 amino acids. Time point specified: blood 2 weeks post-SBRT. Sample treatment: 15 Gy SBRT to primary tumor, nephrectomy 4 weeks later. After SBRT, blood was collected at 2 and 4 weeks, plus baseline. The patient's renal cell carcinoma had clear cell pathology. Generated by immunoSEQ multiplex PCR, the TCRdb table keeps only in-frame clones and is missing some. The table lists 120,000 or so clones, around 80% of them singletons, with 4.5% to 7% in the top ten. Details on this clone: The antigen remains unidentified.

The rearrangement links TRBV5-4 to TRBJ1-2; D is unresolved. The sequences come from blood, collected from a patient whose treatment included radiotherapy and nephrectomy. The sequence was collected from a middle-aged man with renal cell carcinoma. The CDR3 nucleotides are TGTGCCAGCAGCGACCCCCCAACATTGTACGCCGACCGCTATGGCTACACCTTC. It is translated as CASSDPPTLYADRYGYTF.